The 16 T cell receptor beta chains reported below all come from one sample, sequenced in a study of early T cells in non-severe SARS-CoV-2 infection. TCRdb used MiXCR to reprocess the 5' RACE reads, holding one entry per CDR3 protein. Here the sample spans 50,000 to 70,000 distinct CDR3 sequences, 14% to 15% being singletons. This specimen was whole blood, taken at baseline. The receptor set was obtained from an adult who was a healthcare worker with PCR-confirmed SARS-CoV-2 infection or an uninfected control (not recorded which).

This clonotype showed up just a few times. The chain joins TRBV6-1 to TRBJ2-3; the match to TRBD2 covers 10 bases. The CDR3 is 18 amino acids. The germline V gene has CDR1 MNHNS and CDR2 SASEGT. V lost 6 bases and J lost 2; bases outside the gene matches: 14. For the CDR3, the DNA is TGTGCCAGCAGCTTCACCCAGACTAGCGGGTCCAACACAGATACGCAGTATTTT. This codes for CASSFTQTSGSNTDTQYF.

This clonotype came up a few times. This rearrangement joins TRBV27 to TRBJ1-1, with D uncertain. CDR1 and CDR2 (germline): MNHEY, SMNVEV (reference sequence). V lost 2 bases to trimming and J lost 3 bases, with 7 bases between them. The CDR3 sequence is 13 residues long. The CDR3 loop reads CASSLVRDTEAFF. CDR3 bases: TGTGCCAGCAGTTTAGTTCGGGACACTGAAGCTTTCTTT.

This clonotype appeared a few times. The gene calls are TRBV28 and TRBJ2-5; 8 nucleotides line up with TRBD1. Trimming at V came to 8 bases and at J to 3 bases, leaving 5 bases not matched to a gene. Germline CDR1 is MDHEN and CDR2 is SYDVKM. The CDR3 totals 13 residues. The CDR3 bases are TGTGCCAGCGGAAAGGGACAGGAAGAGACCCAGTACTTC. It specifies CASGKGQEETQYF.

The chain carries TRBV7-2 and TRBJ1-4; 7 bases agree with TRBD1. This CDR3 region has 15 residues. V dropped 5 bases and J dropped 8; count of bases not matched to a gene: 11. Germline loops: CDR1 SGHTA, CDR2 FQGNSA. The CDR3 spells CASSAQTGTDEKLFF. CDR3 in DNA: TGTGCCAGCAGCGCCCAGACAGGGACTGACGAAAAACTGTTTTTT.

This sequence joins TRBV7-8 and TRBJ2-7, with 9 bases that match TRBD2. The CDR3 contains 15 residues. V dropped 1 base and J dropped 2; count of bases not matched to a gene: 3. Germline V CDR1 and CDR2: SGHVS, FQNEAQ. DNA for the CDR3: TGTGCCAGCAGCTTAGGACTAGCGGTCACCTACGAGCAGTACTTC. Translated: CASSLGLAVTYEQYF.

This clonotype was seen more than once but under ten times. V gene TRBV7-9 combines with J gene TRBJ2-7; D possibly matches TRBD1 or TRBD2 (5 bases each). Trimming shortened V by 1 base and J by 7 bases, and 8 bases separated the two germline ends. The CDR3 extends over 12 amino acids. CDR1 and CDR2 (germline): SEHNR, FQNEAQ (reference sequence). In nucleotides, the CDR3 is TGTGCCAGCAGCTTAGATGGGACGGAGCAGTACTTC. Encoded protein: CASSLDGTEQYF.

The rearrangement joins TRBV7-6 to TRBJ1-1, with D possibly being TRBD1 (6 bases). V dropped 5 bases and J dropped 2 bases, with 18 bases sitting between them. CDR1 and CDR2 (germline): SGHVS, FNYEAQ. The CDR3 is 16 amino acids. In DNA form, the CDR3 reads TGTGCCAGCAGCCCGGAAGTGACAGGCTACAACACTGAAGCTTTCTTT. Translation gives CASSPEVTGYNTEAFF.

V gene TRBV10-1 combines with J gene TRBJ1-2; no clear D gene. Germline CDR1 reads WNHNN; CDR2 reads SYGVQD (reference sequence). The CDR3 has 14 residues. Trimming left V 7 bases short and J 3 bases short, with 15 bases between. Here the CDR3 reads CASNPREGYYGYTF. CDR3 DNA sequence: TGCGCCAGCAACCCGAGGGAAGGCTACTATGGCTACACCTTC.

V is TRBV19 and J is TRBJ2-3; tentatively, D is TRBD1 or TRBD2 (5 bases each). CDR1 is LNHDA and CDR2 is SQIVND in the germline V gene (reference sequence). V was pared by 7 bases and J by 3 bases, with 20 bases between. The CDR3 has 16 residues. The CDR3 region has the DNA TGTGCCAGTACCATAGGGACGGTATTCCGAACAGATACGCAGTATTTT. Its translation: CASTIGTVFRTDTQYF.

This clonotype was picked up a small number of times. The chain is built from TRBV6-6 and TRBJ1-5, with D possibly being TRBD1 (6 bases). Per germline, CDR1 MNHNY and CDR2 SVGAGI (reference sequence). The CDR3 length is 15 residues. V lost 6 bases, J lost 0 bases, and 12 bases lay in between. The CDR3 reads CASSSPGASNQPQHF. The CDR3, as DNA: TGTGCCAGCAGCTCCCCGGGGGCTAGCAATCAGCCCCAGCATTTT.

This clonotype was detected only a few times. The gene calls are TRBV7-9 and TRBJ2-7, with TRBD2 matching 10 bases. There are 16 residues in the CDR3. With V trimmed by 4 bases and J by 2 bases, 8 bases remained unmatched. Germline loops: CDR1 SEHNR, CDR2 FQNEAQ (reference sequence). In DNA, the CDR3 is TGTGCCAGCAGCTCTAAAGCAGCGGGAGGGACCTACGAGCAGTACTTC. The encoded protein is CASSSKAAGGTYEQYF.

This clonotype was recorded a few times. The rearrangement links TRBV29-1 to TRBJ2-2; D is unclear. Germline V gene data show CDR1 as SQVTM and CDR2 as ANQGSEA. The CDR3 has 11 amino acids. V dropped 6 bases and J dropped 6 bases, with 8 bases sitting between them. CDR3 loop: CSVGKAGELFF. In DNA, the CDR3 is TGCAGCGTGGGAAAAGCCGGGGAGCTGTTTTTT.

The chain uses TRBV5-1 and TRBJ1-4, with D possibly being TRBD1 (5 bases). This CDR3 region has 16 residues. Germline V CDR1 and CDR2: SGHRS, YFSETQ. V was cut by 2 bases and J by 7 bases, with 18 bases left in between. Written as DNA, the CDR3 is TGCGCCAGCAGCTTAATAAGGCAGGGACGGAGTGAAAAACTGTTTTTT. This encodes CASSLIRQGRSEKLFF.

In its sample, this clonotype was seen a few times. This rearrangement joins TRBV20-1 to TRBJ2-3; a weak D match, TRBD1 (6 bases). V was trimmed by 3 bases and J by 8 bases, leaving 6 bases between them. CDR1 is DFQATT and CDR2 is SNEGSKA in the germline V gene (reference sequence). This CDR3 region has 10 residues. The CDR3 region has the DNA TGCAGTGCTAGGGACAGTACGCAGTATTTT. This gives the protein CSARDSTQYF.

This clonotype was seen at least ten times. The chain combines TRBV6-5 with TRBJ2-3; 9 bases match TRBD1. The V and J ends lost 5 bases and 4 bases, in that order; junction bases with no gene match: 10. The CDR3 has 16 residues. Germline assignment: CDR1 MNHEY and CDR2 SVGAGI. The CDR3: CASSPYGTGMPDTQYF. The CDR3 DNA reads TGTGCCAGCAGTCCATATGGGACAGGGATGCCAGATACGCAGTATTTT.

V is TRBV6-5 and J is TRBJ2-3, with 7 bases matching TRBD2. The CDR3 extends over 17 amino acids. The germline gives CDR1 MNHEY, CDR2 SVGAGI. V shed 0 bases and J 1 base; nucleotides not matched to a gene: 7. The CDR3 region has the DNA TGTGCCAGCAGTTACTCCTCCCCGGGGGGTGGCACAGATACGCAGTATTTT. Its translation is CASSYSSPGGGTDTQYF.